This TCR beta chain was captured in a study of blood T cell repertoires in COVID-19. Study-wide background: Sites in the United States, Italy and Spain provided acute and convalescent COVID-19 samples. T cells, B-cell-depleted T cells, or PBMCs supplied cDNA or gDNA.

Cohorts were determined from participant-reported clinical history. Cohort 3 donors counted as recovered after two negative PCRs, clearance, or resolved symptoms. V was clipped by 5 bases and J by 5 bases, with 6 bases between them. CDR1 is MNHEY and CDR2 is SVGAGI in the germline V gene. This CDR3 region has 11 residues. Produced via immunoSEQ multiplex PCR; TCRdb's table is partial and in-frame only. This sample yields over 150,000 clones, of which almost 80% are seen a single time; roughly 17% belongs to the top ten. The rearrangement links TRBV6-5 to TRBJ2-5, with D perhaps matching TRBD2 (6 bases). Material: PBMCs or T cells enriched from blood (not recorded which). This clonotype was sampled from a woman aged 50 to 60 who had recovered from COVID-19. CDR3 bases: TGTGCCAGCAGTCGGGGGGAGACCCAGTACTTC. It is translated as CASSRGETQYF.